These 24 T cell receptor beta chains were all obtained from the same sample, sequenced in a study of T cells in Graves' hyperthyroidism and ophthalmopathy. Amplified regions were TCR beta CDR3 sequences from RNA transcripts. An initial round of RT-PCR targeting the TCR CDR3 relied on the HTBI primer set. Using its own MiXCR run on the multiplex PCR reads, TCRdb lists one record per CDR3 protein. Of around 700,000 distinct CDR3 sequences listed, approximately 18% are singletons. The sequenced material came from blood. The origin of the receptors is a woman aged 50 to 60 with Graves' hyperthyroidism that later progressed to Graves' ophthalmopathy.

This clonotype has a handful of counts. CDR3 bases: TGTGCCAGTAGTGCCTCGACAGGACTCGGTGAAGCTTTCTTT. This gives the protein CASSASTGLGEAFF. This chain uses TRBV19 with TRBJ1-1; possibly TRBD1 for D (6 bases). The germline V gene encodes CDR1 LNHDA and CDR2 SQIVND (reference sequence). The germline V and J ends were trimmed by 5 bases and 7 bases, with 17 bases remaining between them. CDR3 length equals 14 residues. Full variable domain (remainder filled in from reference TRBV19 and TRBJ1-1): DGGITQSPKYLFRKEGQNVTLSCEQNLNHDAMYWYRQDPGQGLRLIYYSQIVNDFQKGDIAEGYSVSREKKESFPLTVTSAQKNPTAFYLCASSASTGLGEAFFGQGTRLTVV.

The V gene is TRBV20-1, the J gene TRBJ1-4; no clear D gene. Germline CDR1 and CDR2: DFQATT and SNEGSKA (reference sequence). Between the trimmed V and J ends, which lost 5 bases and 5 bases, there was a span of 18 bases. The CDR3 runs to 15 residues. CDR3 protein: CSAGVDAPGNEKLFF. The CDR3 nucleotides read TGCAGTGCTGGAGTGGACGCCCCTGGGAATGAAAAACTGTTTTTT.

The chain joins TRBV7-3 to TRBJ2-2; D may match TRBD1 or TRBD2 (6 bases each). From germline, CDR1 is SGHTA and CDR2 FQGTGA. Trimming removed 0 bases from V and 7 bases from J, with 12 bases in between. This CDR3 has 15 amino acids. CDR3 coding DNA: TGTGCCAGCAGCTTAACTGGGGGGCCCGGCGGGGAGCTGTTTTTT. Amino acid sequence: CASSLTGGPGGELFF. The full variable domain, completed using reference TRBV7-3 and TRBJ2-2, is GAGVSQTPSNKVTEKGKYVELRCDPISGHTALYWYRQSLGQGPEFLIYFQGTGAADDSGLPNDRFFAVRPEGSVSTLKIQRTERGDSAVYLCASSLTGGPGGELFFGEGSRLTVL.

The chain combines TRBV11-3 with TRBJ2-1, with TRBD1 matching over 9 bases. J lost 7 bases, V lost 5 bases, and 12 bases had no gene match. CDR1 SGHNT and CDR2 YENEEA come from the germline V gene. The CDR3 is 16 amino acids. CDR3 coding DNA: TGTGCCAGCAGCGACTTAAGTGACAGGGGGTTGAATGAGCAGTTCTTC. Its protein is CASSDLSDRGLNEQFF.

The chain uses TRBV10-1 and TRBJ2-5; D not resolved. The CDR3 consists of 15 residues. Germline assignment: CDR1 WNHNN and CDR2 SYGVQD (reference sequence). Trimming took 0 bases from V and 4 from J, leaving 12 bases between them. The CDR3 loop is CASSESPGRIETQYF. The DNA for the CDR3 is TGCGCCAGCAGTGAGTCGCCAGGAAGGATAGAGACCCAGTACTTC.

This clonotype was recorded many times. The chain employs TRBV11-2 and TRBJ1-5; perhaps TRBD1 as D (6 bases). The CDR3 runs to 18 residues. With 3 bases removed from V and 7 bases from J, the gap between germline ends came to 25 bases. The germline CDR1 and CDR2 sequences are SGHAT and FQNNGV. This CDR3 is CASSFDDRWGGRRQPQHF. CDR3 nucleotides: TGTGCCAGCAGCTTTGACGATCGCTGGGGGGGGCGCCGGCAGCCCCAGCATTTT. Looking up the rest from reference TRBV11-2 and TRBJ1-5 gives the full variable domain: EAGVAQSPRYKIIEKRQSVAFWCNPISGHATLYWYQQILGQGPKLLIQFQNNGVVDDSQLPKDRFSAERLKGVDSTLKIQPAKLEDSAVYLCASSFDDRWGGRRQPQHFGDGTRLSIL.

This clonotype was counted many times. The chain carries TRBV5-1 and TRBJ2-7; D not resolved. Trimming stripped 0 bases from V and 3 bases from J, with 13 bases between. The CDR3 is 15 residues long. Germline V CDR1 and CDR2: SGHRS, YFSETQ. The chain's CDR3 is CASSLVGLVSYEQYF. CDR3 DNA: TGCGCCAGCAGCTTGGTTGGGCTCGTAAGCTACGAGCAGTACTTC.

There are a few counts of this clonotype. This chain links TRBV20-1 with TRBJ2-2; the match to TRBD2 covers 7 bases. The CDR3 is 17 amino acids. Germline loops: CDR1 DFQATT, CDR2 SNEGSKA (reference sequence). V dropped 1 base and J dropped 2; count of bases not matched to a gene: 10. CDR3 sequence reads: CSARARGGEINTGELFF. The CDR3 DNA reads TGCAGTGCTAGAGCCCGGGGAGGGGAGATAAACACCGGGGAGCTGTTTTTT.

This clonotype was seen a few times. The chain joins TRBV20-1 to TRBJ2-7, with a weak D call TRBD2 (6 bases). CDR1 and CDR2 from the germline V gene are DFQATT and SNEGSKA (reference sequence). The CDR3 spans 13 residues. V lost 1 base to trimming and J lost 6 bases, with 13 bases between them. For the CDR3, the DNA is TGCAGTGCTAGAGGCCCGGGGGACTCCGAGCAGTACTTC. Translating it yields CSARGPGDSEQYF.

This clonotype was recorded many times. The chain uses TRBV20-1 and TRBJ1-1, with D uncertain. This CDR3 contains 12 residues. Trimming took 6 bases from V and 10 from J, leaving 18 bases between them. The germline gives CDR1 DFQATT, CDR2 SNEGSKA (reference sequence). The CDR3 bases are TGCAGTGCACGGACTCCCTTTCAGTCAGCTTTCTTT. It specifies CSARTPFQSAFF.

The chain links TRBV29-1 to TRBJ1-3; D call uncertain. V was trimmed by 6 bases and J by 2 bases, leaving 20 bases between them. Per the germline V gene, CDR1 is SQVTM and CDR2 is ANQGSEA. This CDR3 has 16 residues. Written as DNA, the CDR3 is TGCAGCGTCTTTTTAATCCGAACGTCGACTGGAAACACCATATATTTT. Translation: CSVFLIRTSTGNTIYF.

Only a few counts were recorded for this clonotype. CDR3 region: CASTGLGTEAFF. In nucleotides, the CDR3 is TGTGCCAGTACAGGACTGGGGACTGAAGCTTTCTTT. The chain has TRBV19 and TRBJ1-1; D remains ambiguous. V was pared by 7 bases and J by 5 bases, with 11 bases between. This CDR3 comprises 12 residues. CDR1 LNHDA and CDR2 SQIVND come from the germline V gene (reference sequence).

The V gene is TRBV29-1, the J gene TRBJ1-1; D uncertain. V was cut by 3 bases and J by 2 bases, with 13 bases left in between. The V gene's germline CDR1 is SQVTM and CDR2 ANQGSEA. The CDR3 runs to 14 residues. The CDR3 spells CSVDPRGLNTEAFF. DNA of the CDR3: TGCAGCGTTGACCCCCGGGGTCTCAACACTGAAGCTTTCTTT.

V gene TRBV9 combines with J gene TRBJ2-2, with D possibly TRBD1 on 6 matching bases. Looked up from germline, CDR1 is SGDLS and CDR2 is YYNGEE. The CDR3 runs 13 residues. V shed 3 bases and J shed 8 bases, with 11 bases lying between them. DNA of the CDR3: TGTGCCAGCAGCGCACAGGGCTCGGGGGAGCTGTTTTTT. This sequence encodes CASSAQGSGELFF. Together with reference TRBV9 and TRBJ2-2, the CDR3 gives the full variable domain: DSGVTQTPKHLITATGQRVTLRCSPRSGDLSVYWYQQSLDQGLQFLIQYYNGEERAKGNILERFSAQQFPDLHSELNLSSLELGDSALYFCASSAQGSGELFFGEGSRLTVL.

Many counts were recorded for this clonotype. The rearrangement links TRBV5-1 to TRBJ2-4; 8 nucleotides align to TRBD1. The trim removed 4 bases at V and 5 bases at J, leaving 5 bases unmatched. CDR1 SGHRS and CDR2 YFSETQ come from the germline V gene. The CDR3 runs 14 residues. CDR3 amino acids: CASSVQTGENIQYF. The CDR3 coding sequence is TGCGCCAGCAGCGTACAGACAGGGGAAAACATTCAGTACTTC.

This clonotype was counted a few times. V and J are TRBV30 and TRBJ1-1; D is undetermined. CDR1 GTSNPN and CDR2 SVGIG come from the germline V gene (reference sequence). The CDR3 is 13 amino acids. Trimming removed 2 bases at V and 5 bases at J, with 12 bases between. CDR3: CAWSYRPGTEAFF. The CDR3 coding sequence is TGTGCCTGGAGTTACCGCCCGGGGACTGAAGCTTTCTTT.

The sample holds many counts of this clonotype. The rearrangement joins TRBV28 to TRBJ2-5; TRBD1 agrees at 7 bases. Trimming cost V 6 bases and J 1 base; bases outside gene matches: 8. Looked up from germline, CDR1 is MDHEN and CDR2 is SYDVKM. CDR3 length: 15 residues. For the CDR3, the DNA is TGTGCCAGCAGGCCTCCGGCAGGGGGCCAAGAGACCCAGTACTTC. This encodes CASRPPAGGQETQYF.

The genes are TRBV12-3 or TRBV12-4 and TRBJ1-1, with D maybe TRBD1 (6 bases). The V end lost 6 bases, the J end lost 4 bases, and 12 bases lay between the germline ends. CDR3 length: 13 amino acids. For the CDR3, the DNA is TGTGCCAGCAGCCCTACAGGGTTCACTGAAGCTTTCTTT. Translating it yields CASSPTGFTEAFF.

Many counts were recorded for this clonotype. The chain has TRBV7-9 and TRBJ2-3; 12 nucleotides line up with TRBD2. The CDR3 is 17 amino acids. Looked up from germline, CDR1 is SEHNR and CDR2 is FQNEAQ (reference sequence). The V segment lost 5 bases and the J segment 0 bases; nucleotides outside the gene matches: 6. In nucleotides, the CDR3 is TGTGCCAGCAGCACGACTAGCGGGGGACAAAGCACAGATACGCAGTATTTT. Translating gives CASSTTSGGQSTDTQYF.

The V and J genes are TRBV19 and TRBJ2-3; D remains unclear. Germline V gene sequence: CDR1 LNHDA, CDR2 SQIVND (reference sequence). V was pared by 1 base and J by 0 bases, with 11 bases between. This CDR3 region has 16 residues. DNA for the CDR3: TGTGCCAGTAGTATAGCCGCCGACACAAGCACAGATACGCAGTATTTT. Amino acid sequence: CASSIAADTSTDTQYF.

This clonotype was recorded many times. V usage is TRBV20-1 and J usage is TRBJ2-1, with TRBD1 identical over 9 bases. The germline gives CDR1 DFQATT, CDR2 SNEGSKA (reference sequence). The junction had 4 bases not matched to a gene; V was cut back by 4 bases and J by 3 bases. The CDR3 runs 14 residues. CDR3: CSANQDRGYNEQFF. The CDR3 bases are TGCAGTGCTAACCAGGACAGGGGCTACAATGAGCAGTTCTTC.

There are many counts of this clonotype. The CDR3 nucleotides are TGTGCCAGCAGTGAAGCGCGGGTTAGCTCCTACAATGAGCAGTTCTTC. Its protein product is CASSEARVSSYNEQFF. The gene calls are TRBV2 and TRBJ2-1, with D perhaps matching TRBD2 (5 bases). The CDR3 spans 16 residues. Trimming took 0 bases from V and 0 from J, leaving 9 bases between them. Germline CDR1 is SNHLY and CDR2 is FYNNEI.

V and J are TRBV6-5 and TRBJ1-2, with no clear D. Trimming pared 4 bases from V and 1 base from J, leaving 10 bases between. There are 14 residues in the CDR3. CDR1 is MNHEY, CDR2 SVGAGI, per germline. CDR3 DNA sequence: TGTGCCAGCAGTTTAAACCCCTTTAACTATGGCTACACCTTC. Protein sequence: CASSLNPFNYGYTF.

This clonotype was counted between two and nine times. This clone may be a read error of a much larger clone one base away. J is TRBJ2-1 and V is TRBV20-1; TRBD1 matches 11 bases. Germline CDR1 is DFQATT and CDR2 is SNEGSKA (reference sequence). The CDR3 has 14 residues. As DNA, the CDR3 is TGCGCTAGCGGCGGACAGGGGGCAACCTATGAGCAGTTCTTC. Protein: CASGGQGATYEQFF.